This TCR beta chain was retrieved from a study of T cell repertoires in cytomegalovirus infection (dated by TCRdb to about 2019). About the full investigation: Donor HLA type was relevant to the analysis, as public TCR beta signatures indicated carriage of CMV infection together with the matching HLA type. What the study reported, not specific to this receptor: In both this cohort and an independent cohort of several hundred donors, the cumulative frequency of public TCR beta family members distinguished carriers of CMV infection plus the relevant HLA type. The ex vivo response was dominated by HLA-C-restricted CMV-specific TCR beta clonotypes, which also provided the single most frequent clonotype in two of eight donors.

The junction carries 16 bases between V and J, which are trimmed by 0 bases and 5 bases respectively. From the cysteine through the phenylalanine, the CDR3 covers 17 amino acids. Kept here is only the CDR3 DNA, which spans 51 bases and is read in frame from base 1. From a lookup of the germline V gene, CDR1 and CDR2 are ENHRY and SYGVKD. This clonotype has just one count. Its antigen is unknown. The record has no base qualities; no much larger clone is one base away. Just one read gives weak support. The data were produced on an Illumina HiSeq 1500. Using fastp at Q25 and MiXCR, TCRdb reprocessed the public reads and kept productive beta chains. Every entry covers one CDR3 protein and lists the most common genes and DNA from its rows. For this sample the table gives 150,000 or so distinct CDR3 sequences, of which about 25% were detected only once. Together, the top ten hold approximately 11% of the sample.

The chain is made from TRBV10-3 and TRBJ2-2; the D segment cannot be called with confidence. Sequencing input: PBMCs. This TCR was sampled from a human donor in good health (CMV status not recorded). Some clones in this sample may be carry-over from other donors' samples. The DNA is TGTGCCATCAGTGAGTCGACTCGGGCAGGATCGACCGGGGAGCTGTTTTTT. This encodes CAISESTRAGSTGELFF.